Shown below are 21 T cell receptor beta chains from a single sample sequenced in a study of blood T cell repertoires in COVID-19. TCRdb's table, derived via immunoSEQ multiplex PCR, lists solely in-frame clones and lacks some. The sample includes around 70,000 clones, 65% to 90% seen only once; the top ten take under 7%. The material sequenced was peripheral blood. The receptors originated from a man in his 60s with acute or convalescent COVID-19.

The CDR3 loop is CASSQVLRGVAKNIQYF. The CDR3 DNA reads TGTGCCAGCAGCCAAGTTCTGCGGGGGGTAGCCAAAAACATTCAGTACTTC. The J gene is TRBJ2-4, the V gene TRBV3-1 (or the pseudogene TRBV3-2); TRBD2 matches at 8 bases. This CDR3 spans 17 amino acids. The germline V gene encodes CDR1 LGHDT and CDR2 YNNKEL (reference sequence). Trimming at V came to 1 base and at J to 0 bases, leaving 5 bases not matched to a gene.

In this sample, this clone turned up a few times. The rearrangement joins TRBV9 to TRBJ2-1; no reliable D call. V lost 3 bases and J lost 7, with 14 bases in between. Germline V gives CDR1 SGDLS, CDR2 YYNGEE. The CDR3 has 14 residues. The CDR3 protein is CASSAATSRNEQFF. CDR3 nucleotide sequence: TGTGCCAGCAGCGCCGCTACGTCTAGGAATGAGCAGTTCTTC.

The genes are TRBV6-5 and TRBJ1-2, with D uncertain. The CDR3 has 15 residues. V shed 8 bases and J shed 2 bases, with 18 bases lying between them. Germline V CDR1 and CDR2: MNHEY, SVGAGI. CDR3 coding DNA: TGTGCCAGCGTACCCCTGAGGGTGGGGAACTATGGCTACACCTTC. This encodes CASVPLRVGNYGYTF.

J is TRBJ2-7 and V is TRBV6-1, with TRBD2 matching over 7 bases. The CDR3 consists of 16 residues. CDR1 and CDR2 (germline): MNHNS, SASEGT. The junction had 10 bases not matched to a gene; V was cut back by 2 bases and J by 3 bases. This CDR3 is CASSESPSGANYEQYF. CDR3 sequence (DNA): TGTGCCAGCAGTGAAAGTCCCAGCGGGGCCAACTACGAGCAGTACTTC.

This chain uses TRBV6-5 with TRBJ2-5, with TRBD1 as a possible D gene (6 bases). CDR1 MNHEY and CDR2 SVGAGI come from the germline V gene. The length of the CDR3 is 13 residues. V gave up 2 bases and J gave up 2 bases, with 6 bases separating them. CDR3: CASSYQGQETQYF. Written as DNA, the CDR3 is TGTGCCAGCAGTTACCAGGGGCAAGAGACCCAGTACTTC.

The chain combines TRBV5-1 with TRBJ1-3; tentatively, D is TRBD1 (5 bases). Per the germline V gene, CDR1 is SGHRS and CDR2 is YFSETQ. The V and J ends lost 5 bases and 2 bases respectively, with 14 bases between them. CDR3 size: 15 residues. The chain's CDR3 is CASSTEGGAGNTIYF. In DNA, the CDR3 is TGCGCCAGCAGTACCGAGGGAGGGGCTGGAAACACCATATATTTT.

The chain employs TRBV12-2 and TRBJ2-5; the table calls TRBD2, which could not be checked here. TRBV12-2 is listed as a pseudogene. There are 17 residues in the CDR3. This chain's CDR3 is CASRFGLAGDIQETQYF. The CDR3 DNA sequence: TGTGCAAGTCGCTTTGGACTAGCGGGGGACATCCAAGAGACCCAGTACTTC.

The rearrangement joins TRBV10-3 to TRBJ1-2; TRBD1 matches 7 bases. V shed 6 bases, J shed 0 bases, and the junction held 7 bases outside the gene matches. This CDR3 region has 15 residues. In germline, CDR1 is ENHRY, CDR2 SYGVKD. The CDR3 DNA follows: TGTGCCATCAGGGGGGACAGCTCGGCTAACTATGGCTACACCTTC. This translates into CAIRGDSSANYGYTF.

The chain links TRBV15 to TRBJ1-1; 8 positions agree with TRBD1. V lost 3 bases, J lost 1 base, and 1 base stayed unmatched. This CDR3 has 14 amino acids. CDR1 and CDR2 (germline): LNHNV, YYDKDF (reference sequence). CDR3 amino acids: CATSRGQANTEAFF. The CDR3 coding sequence is TGTGCCACCAGCAGGGGACAGGCGAACACTGAAGCTTTCTTT.

The chain couples TRBV20-1 to TRBJ1-1; tentative D call: TRBD1 (6 bases). Deletions cut 3 bases from V and 1 base from J, with 9 bases between. The CDR3 contains 13 residues. Per germline, CDR1 DFQATT and CDR2 SNEGSKA (reference sequence). The CDR3 loop is CSASWDTNTEAFF. DNA for the CDR3: TGCAGTGCTAGTTGGGACACGAACACTGAAGCTTTCTTT.

The chain is built from TRBV7-2 and TRBJ1-1; the D gene is possibly TRBD1 (5 bases). V lost 4 bases to trimming and J lost 1 base, with 7 bases between them. This CDR3 has 13 amino acids. Germline V gene sequence: CDR1 SGHTA, CDR2 FQGNSA. This CDR3 is CASSYGQNTEAFF. The CDR3 region has the DNA TGTGCCAGCAGCTACGGACAGAACACTGAAGCTTTCTTT.

The J gene is TRBJ2-1, the V gene TRBV7-2; D is perhaps TRBD1 (6 bases). Germline V gene data show CDR1 as SGHTA and CDR2 as FQGNSA. V was trimmed by 2 bases and J by 7 bases, leaving 15 bases between them. The CDR3 length is 15 residues. CDR3 protein: CASSLSGHRANEQFF. CDR3 nucleotide sequence: TGTGCCAGCAGCTTAAGTGGCCACAGGGCTAATGAGCAGTTCTTC.

The chain couples TRBV6-5 to TRBJ1-3; possibly TRBD1 for D (6 bases). CDR3 length: 15 residues. With 6 bases removed from V and 0 bases from J, the gap between germline ends came to 12 bases. Germline loops: CDR1 MNHEY, CDR2 SVGAGI. CDR3 DNA sequence: TGTGCCAGCAGCCAGACAGGTGGCTCTGGAAACACCATATATTTT. It encodes CASSQTGGSGNTIYF.

The gene calls are TRBV11-2 and TRBJ2-5; 10 nucleotides match TRBD2. This CDR3 region has 14 residues. After removal of 5 bases from V and 4 bases from J, the junction contained 4 bases not matched to a gene. Germline loops: CDR1 SGHAT, CDR2 FQNNGV. The DNA for the CDR3 is TGTGCCAGCAGCCTCGAGCGGGGGGGAGAGACCCAGTACTTC. Its protein product is CASSLERGGETQYF.

V and J are TRBV2 and TRBJ2-1; D unclear. Germline V lookup: CDR1 SNHLY, CDR2 FYNNEI. V was trimmed by 7 bases and J by 5 bases, leaving 12 bases between them. There are 13 residues in the CDR3. The CDR3 protein is CASTYVEDNEQFF. In DNA, the CDR3 is TGTGCCAGCACCTACGTCGAGGACAATGAGCAGTTCTTC.

This chain links TRBV19 with TRBJ2-5; TRBD2 matches 15 bases. The CDR3 sequence is 16 residues long. CDR1 is LNHDA and CDR2 is SQIVND in the germline V gene (reference sequence). Trimming removed 5 bases from V and 7 bases from J; junction bases left unmatched: 8. CDR3 region: CASSPRTSGGVVTQYF. DNA of the CDR3: TGTGCCAGTAGTCCTCGGACTAGCGGGGGGGTGGTGACCCAGTACTTC.

In its sample, this clone was seen a few times. The V and J genes are TRBV19 and TRBJ2-2, with D tentatively TRBD2 (6 bases). CDR1 and CDR2 (germline): LNHDA, SQIVND (reference sequence). V was shortened by 2 bases and J by 0 bases, with 13 bases between the two germline ends. The CDR3 is 17 residues long. The CDR3 nucleotides are TGTGCCAGTAGTATATCGGTTGGCGGGGCGAACACCGGGGAGCTGTTTTTT. It translates to CASSISVGGANTGELFF. The entire variable domain, with the rest obtained from reference TRBV19 and TRBJ2-2, is as follows: DGGITQSPKYLFRKEGQNVTLSCEQNLNHDAMYWYRQDPGQGLRLIYYSQIVNDFQKGDIAEGYSVSREKKESFPLTVTSAQKNPTAFYLCASSISVGGANTGELFFGEGSRLTVL.

This clone qualifies as medium-sized. The rearrangement uses TRBV27 and TRBJ2-4, with 7 bases that match TRBD1. The ends lost 5 bases at V and 6 bases at J; junction bases unmatched: 7. There are 14 residues in the CDR3. Germline V lookup: CDR1 MNHEY, CDR2 SMNVEV (reference sequence). In DNA, the CDR3 is TGTGCCAGCAGTAGTGGGACAGTTAGAAACATTCAGTACTTC. Protein sequence: CASSSGTVRNIQYF.

The V call is TRBV27, the J call TRBJ2-7; TRBD1 aligns across 11 bases. Germline V CDR1 and CDR2: MNHEY, SMNVEV (reference sequence). The CDR3 runs to 15 residues. The V segment lost 5 bases and the J segment 4 bases; nucleotides outside the gene matches: 7. The CDR3 DNA follows: TGTGCCAGCAGTCGATACGGGACAGGGGGGTACGAGCAGTACTTC. It encodes CASSRYGTGGYEQYF.

This sequence joins TRBV2 and TRBJ1-6; the match to TRBD1 covers 9 bases. V shed 1 base, J shed 10 bases, and the junction held 11 bases outside the gene matches. The germline V gene has CDR1 SNHLY and CDR2 FYNNEI. The CDR3 spans 17 residues. This CDR3 reads CASSEGSLGQGSSPLHF. CDR3 nucleotides: TGTGCCAGCAGTGAAGGTAGTCTGGGACAGGGCAGCTCACCCCTCCACTTT.

The V call is TRBV19, the J call TRBJ1-1; tentative D call: TRBD1 (5 bases). The CDR3 spans 12 residues. Germline loops: CDR1 LNHDA, CDR2 SQIVND (reference sequence). V lost 7 bases and J lost 6, with 12 bases in between. CDR3 in amino acids: CASKAGEAEAFF. CDR3 nucleotides: TGTGCCAGTAAGGCGGGGGAAGCTGAAGCTTTCTTT.